The 2 T cell receptor beta chains below were found in one sample sequenced in a study of blood T cells in healthy people across ages. Primed by a sample-barcoded 5' primer and a J-beta primer mix, a second PCR proceeded for about 6 to 12 cycles. TCRdb used MiXCR to reprocess the 5' RACE reads, holding one entry per CDR3 protein. The data show about 690,000 distinct CDR3 sequences, 40% to 45% seen once. Sequenced sample: blood. The source is an older man in good health.

On this clonotype: One end of the junction varies from germline; a read error may be responsible. The gene calls are TRBV6-5 and TRBJ2-3, with D possibly TRBD2 on 7 matching bases. Germline loops: CDR1 MNHEY, CDR2 SVGAGI. This CDR3 contains 16 residues. The CDR3 region is CASSYFGGGGLDTQYF. The CDR3 bases are TGCGCCAGCAGTTATTTCGGGGGAGGGGGGTTAGATACGCAGTATTTT.

About this clonotype itself: Relative to the germline gene, one junction end is altered; a read error may explain this. CDR3 sequence reads: CAASRDGGTYNEQFF. The DNA of the CDR3 is TGTGCCGCCAGCAGAGACGGGGGGACCTACAATGAGCAGTTCTTC. The chain carries TRBV15 and TRBJ2-1; 7 nucleotides align to TRBD2. From germline, CDR1 is LNHNV and CDR2 YYDKDF (reference sequence). The CDR3 length is 15 residues. Looking up the rest from reference TRBV15 and TRBJ2-1 gives the full variable domain: DAMVIQNPRYQVTQFGKPVTLSCSQTLNHNVMYWYQQKSSQAPKLLFHYYDKDFNNEADTPDNFQSRRPNTSFCFLDIRSPGLGDTAMYLCAASRDGGTYNEQFFGPGTRLTVL.